This T cell receptor beta chain was found in a study of blood T cells in healthy people across ages. Study overall: About one barcoded beta molecule per two T cells was the capture yield of template switching.

It was with a sample-barcoded 5' primer and a J-beta primer mix that a second PCR of about 6 to 11 cycles was run. Using its own MiXCR run on the 5' RACE reads, TCRdb lists one record per CDR3 protein. The data show some 760,000 distinct CDR3 sequences, roughly 25% seen once. This clonotype has more than one count but fewer than ten. Its antigen is currently unknown. The study, taken as a whole, reports: Unsorted PBMCs blocked a conclusive comparison of naive and antigen-experienced cells.

The CDR3 consists of 15 residues. V was cut by 5 bases and J by 4 bases, with 20 bases left in between. Per the germline V gene, CDR1 is SQVTM and CDR2 is ANQGSEA. Another study also made use of these data, one on T cells of mothers and their children. From that report: Biologically related mothers and children overlapped slightly more than unrelated pairs, a non-significant difference.

The receptor comes from a boy younger than 18 in good health. The rearrangement links TRBV29-1 to TRBJ2-5; D unclear. Input material: blood. This chain's CDR3 is CSVRPPKGFSETQYF. As DNA, the CDR3 is TGCAGCGTTCGTCCCCCCAAGGGTTTTTCAGAGACCCAGTACTTC. Full variable domain (rest looked up from reference TRBV29-1 and TRBJ2-5): SAVISQKPSRDICQRGTSLTIQCQVDSQVTMMFWYRQQPGQSLTLIATANQGSEATYESGFVIDKFPISRPNLTFSTLTVSNMSPEDSSIYLCSVRPPKGFSETQYFGPGTRLLVL.